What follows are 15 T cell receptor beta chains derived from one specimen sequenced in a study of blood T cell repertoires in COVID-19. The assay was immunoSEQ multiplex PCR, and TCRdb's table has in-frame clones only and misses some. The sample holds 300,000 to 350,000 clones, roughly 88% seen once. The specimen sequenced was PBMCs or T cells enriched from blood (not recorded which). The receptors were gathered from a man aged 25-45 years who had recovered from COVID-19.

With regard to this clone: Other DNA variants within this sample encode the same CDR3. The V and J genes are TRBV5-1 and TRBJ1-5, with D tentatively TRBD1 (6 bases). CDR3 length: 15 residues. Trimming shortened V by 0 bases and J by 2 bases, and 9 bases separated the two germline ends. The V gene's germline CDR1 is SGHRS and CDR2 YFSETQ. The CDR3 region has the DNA TGCGCCAGCAGCTTGGCCCCAGGGGGCAATCAGCCCCAGCATTTT. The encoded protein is CASSLAPGGNQPQHF.

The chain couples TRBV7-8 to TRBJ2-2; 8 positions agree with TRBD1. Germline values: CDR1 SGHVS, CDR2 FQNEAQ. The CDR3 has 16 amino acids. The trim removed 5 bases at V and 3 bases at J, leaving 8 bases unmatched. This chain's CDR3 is CASSLTTGEYTGELFF. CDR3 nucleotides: TGTGCCAGCAGCCTAACGACAGGGGAGTACACCGGGGAGCTGTTTTTT.

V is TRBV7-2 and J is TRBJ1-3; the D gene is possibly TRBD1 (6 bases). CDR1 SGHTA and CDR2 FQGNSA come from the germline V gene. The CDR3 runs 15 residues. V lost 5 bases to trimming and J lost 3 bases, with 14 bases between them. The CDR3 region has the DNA TGTGCCAGCAGCCCCTGGACAGAACTTGGAAACACCATATATTTT. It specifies CASSPWTELGNTIYF.

The CDR3 reads CASSSFGGAAAETQYF. Written as DNA, the CDR3 is TGTGCCAGCAGCTCTTTCGGGGGGGCCGCCGCGGAGACCCAGTACTTC. The rearrangement joins TRBV9 to TRBJ2-5; 8 bases are shared with TRBD2. Germline V gene lookup returns CDR1 SGDLS and CDR2 YYNGEE. This CDR3 region has 16 residues. The V gene end was trimmed by 4 bases and the J gene end by 5 bases; junction bases not matched to a gene: 13.

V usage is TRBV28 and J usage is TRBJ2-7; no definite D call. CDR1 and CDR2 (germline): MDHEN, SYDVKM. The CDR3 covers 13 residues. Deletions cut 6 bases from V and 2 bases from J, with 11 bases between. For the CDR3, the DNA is TGTGCCAGCAGCCCAACCCCAGCCTACGAGCAGTACTTC. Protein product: CASSPTPAYEQYF. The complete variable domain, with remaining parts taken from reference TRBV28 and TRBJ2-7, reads DVKVTQSSRYLVKRTGEKVFLECVQDMDHENMFWYRQDPGLGLRLIYFSYDVKMKEKGDIPEGYSVSREKKERFSLILESASTNQTSMYLCASSPTPAYEQYFGPGTRLTVT.

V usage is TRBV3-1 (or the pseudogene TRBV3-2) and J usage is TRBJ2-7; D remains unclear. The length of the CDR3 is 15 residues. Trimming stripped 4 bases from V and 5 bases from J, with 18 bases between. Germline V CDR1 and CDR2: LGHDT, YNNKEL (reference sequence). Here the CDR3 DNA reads TGTGCCAGCAGCCGTTTTAGCCTCGGCAGCCACGAGCAGTACTTC. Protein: CASSRFSLGSHEQYF.

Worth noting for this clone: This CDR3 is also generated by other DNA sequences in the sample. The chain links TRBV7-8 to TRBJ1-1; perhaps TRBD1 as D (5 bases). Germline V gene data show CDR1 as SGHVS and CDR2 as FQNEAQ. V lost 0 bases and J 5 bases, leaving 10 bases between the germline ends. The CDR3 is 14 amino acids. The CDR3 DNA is TGTGCCAGCAGCTTAGCTGGGGGAGGTACTGAAGCTTTCTTT. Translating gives CASSLAGGGTEAFF.

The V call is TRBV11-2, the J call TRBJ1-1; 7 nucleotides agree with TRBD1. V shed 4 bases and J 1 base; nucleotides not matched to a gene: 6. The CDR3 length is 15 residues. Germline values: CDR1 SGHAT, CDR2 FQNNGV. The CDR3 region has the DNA TGTGCCAGCAGCTCCGCCAGGACAGGGAACACTGAAGCTTTCTTT. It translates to CASSSARTGNTEAFF.

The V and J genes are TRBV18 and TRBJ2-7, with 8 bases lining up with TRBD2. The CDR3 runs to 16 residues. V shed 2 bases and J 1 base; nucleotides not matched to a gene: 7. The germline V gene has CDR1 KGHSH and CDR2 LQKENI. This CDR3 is CASSPSSGGSSYEQYF. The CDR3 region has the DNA TGTGCCAGCTCACCAAGCAGCGGGGGTTCGTCCTACGAGCAGTACTTC.

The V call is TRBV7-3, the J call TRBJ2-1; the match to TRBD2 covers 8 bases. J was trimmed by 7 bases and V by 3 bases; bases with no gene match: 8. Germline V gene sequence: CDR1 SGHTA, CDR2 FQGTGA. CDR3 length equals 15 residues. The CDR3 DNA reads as TGTGCCAGCAGCTTCCCCAGCGGGGGAGAAAATGAGCAGTTCTTC. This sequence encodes CASSFPSGGENEQFF.

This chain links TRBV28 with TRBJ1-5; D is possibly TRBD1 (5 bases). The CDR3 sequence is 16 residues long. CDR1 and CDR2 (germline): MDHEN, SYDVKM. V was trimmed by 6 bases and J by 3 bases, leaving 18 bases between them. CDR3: CASSPAGRGYNQPQHF. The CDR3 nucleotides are TGTGCCAGCAGCCCGGCGGGGAGGGGATACAATCAGCCCCAGCATTTT.

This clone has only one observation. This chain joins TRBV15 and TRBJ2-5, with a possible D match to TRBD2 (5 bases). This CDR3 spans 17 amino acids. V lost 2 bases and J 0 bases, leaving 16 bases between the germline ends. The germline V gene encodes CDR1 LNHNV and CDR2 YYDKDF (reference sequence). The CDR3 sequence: CATSRPYPPGYQETQYF. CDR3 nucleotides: TGTGCCACCAGCAGACCCTATCCCCCGGGGTACCAAGAGACCCAGTACTTC.

In DNA form, the CDR3 reads TGTGCCAGCAGCTCACTTATGAACACTGAAGCTTTCTTT. This sequence encodes CASSSLMNTEAFF. The chain has TRBV3-1 (or the pseudogene TRBV3-2) and TRBJ1-1; D gene ambiguous. Germline-derived CDR1 and CDR2 are LGHDT and YNNKEL (reference sequence). The CDR3 has 13 residues. V lost 5 bases and J 0 bases, leaving 7 bases between the germline ends.

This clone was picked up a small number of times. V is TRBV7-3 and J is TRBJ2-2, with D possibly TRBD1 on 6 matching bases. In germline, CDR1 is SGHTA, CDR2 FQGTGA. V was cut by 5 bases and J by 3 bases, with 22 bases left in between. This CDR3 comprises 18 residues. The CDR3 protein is CASSRNARTASYTGELFF. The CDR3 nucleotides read TGTGCCAGCAGCCGTAACGCCCGGACAGCCTCTTACACCGGGGAGCTGTTTTTT.

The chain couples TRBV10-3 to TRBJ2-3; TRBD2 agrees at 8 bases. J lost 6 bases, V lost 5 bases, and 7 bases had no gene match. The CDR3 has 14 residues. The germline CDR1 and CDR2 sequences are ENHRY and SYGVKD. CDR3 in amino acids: CAISRAGEGDTQYF. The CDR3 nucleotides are TGTGCCATCAGTCGAGCGGGGGAAGGGGATACGCAGTATTTT.